This T cell receptor (beta chain) derives from a study of T-cell reconstitution after alpha-beta-depleted transplantation in children. Germline CDR1 MNHNY, CDR2 SVGAGI (reference sequence). This CDR3 has 13 amino acids. Trimming removed 0 bases at V and 9 bases at J, with 6 bases between. For TCRbeta, the library was prepared with unique molecular identifiers. From the PCR reads, TCRdb called clonotypes with MiXCR, one entry per CDR3 protein. The sample consists of around 450,000 distinct CDR3 sequences, roughly 16% of them appearing once. This clonotype was counted between two and nine times. The antigen remains unidentified. Notes on the study in general: Several hundred graft clones that had expanded were reportedly the source of alpha-beta T cells about two months after transplant. Surviving recipient T cells and intrathymic progenitors accounted for some patients' high TCRbeta diversity at day 60. T-cell numbers and diversity, one year after transplant, stemmed largely from T cells that were newly produced.

Specimen: PBMCs, mostly from graft donor cells, collected 360 days after TCRalphabeta/CD19-depleted stem cell transplant. The chain uses TRBV6-6 and TRBJ1-6; D is uncertain. The sequence came from a boy younger than two who had a stem cell transplant for Wiskott-Aldrich syndrome, so the T cells may come from the graft donor. The CDR3 DNA is TGTGCCAGCAGTTACTCGTTCGCTTCACCCCTCCACTTT. This codes for CASSYSFASPLHF.